This T cell receptor beta chain was found in a study of early T cells in non-severe SARS-CoV-2 infection (dated by TCRdb to about 2021). Context from the whole study: Because TCR sequencing relied on bulk RNA taken from unsorted whole blood, pairing of alpha and beta chains was not possible.

The method behind the library was 5' RACE. The listed sequencing device is NextSeq 500. The TCR library protocol attached unique molecular identifiers to individual cDNA molecules to correct for sequencing error and PCR bias. Both TCR alpha and beta chains were sequenced, and tight co-correlation was observed between alpha and beta sequence abundances in each sample. Per the original workflow: V gene, J gene and CDR3 annotation of TCR sequences was performed with Decombinator V4. TCRs were defined as expanded if a significant change between any two time points was detected under a Poisson model with p below 0.0001. Abundances of TCRs were expressed as counts per million after normalisation to the total number of TCRs sequenced in each sample. MAIT TCRs were defined by TRAV1-2 paired with TRAJ12, TRAJ20 or TRAJ33, and iNKT TCRs by TRAV10 paired with TRAJ18. VDJdb, accessed on 1 November 2021, was searched for TCRs annotated for CMV, EBV and SARS-CoV-2, and TCRs annotated for more than one antigen were excluded. TCRdb ran its own pipeline on the public reads, namely fastp trimming at Q25 and MiXCR clone calling, and kept in-frame beta chains. Every distinct CDR3 protein forms one entry, paired with its most common genes and DNA. The V and J calls and clone size are TCRdb's, not the authors'. Present in this sample are 65,000 to 85,000 distinct CDR3 sequences, around 16% of which were seen just once. The top ten clonotypes cover 9% to 15% of the sample.

A case-control design nested within a healthcare worker cohort in London, UK, was used, with weekly nasopharyngeal swab PCR tests and blood sampling performed. Healthcare workers were enrolled in the week of the UK lockdown, from 23 to 31 March 2020, and were followed every week for up to roughly 15 weeks. This clonotype was seen ten or more times. Its cognate antigen has yet to be identified. No much larger clonotype is one base removed from it; base qualities were not supplied. As encoded in the germline V gene, CDR1 is MGHRA while CDR2 is YSYEKL. There are 17 amino acids in the CDR3, from cysteine to phenylalanine inclusive. The read is trimmed to its CDR3 DNA, 51 bases read in frame from base 1. Cut back by 4 bases and 4 bases, the V and J ends lie 17 bases apart. Overall study outcomes, separate from this receptor: VDJdb matching was skewed toward anti-spike CD8 responses and likely underestimated virus-specific expansions by missing private and CD4 specificities.

This chain joins TRBV4-1 to TRBJ2-6, and TRBD1 may be the D gene, going by 6 matching bases. The specimen was whole blood. This TCR derives from an adult who was a healthcare worker with PCR-confirmed SARS-CoV-2 infection or an uninfected control (not recorded which). The sequenced DNA is TGCGCCAGCAGCCGCGCGACAGGTGAGACGGGGGCCAACGTCCTGACTTTC. Its protein is CASSRATGETGANVLTF.